This T cell receptor beta chain comes out of a study of lymphopenia after photon versus proton radiotherapy. Study outcomes and limitations: Oligoclonal CD8+ Temra expansion after nadir drove photon patients' diversity drop. A bigger post-nadir fall in TCR diversity correlated inversely with survival time in deceased patients. Only patients who died were analyzed for survival; proton advantage is unproven. Proton therapy kept repertoires fairly stable, unlike photons, which gained effector/memory cells.

Data came from immunoSEQ multiplex PCR; TCRdb stores just in-frame clones and leaves some out. The table shows 25,000 to 35,000 clones, with roughly nine tenths occurring only once. The ends lost 6 bases at V and 9 bases at J; junction bases unmatched: 8. The CDR3 is 15 amino acids. CDR1 and CDR2 from the germline V gene are SEHNR and FQNEAQ (reference sequence). As for this clone: Its antigen remains unidentified.

This sequence was found in a woman aged 70-85 years with pancreatic cancer. Some clones in this sample may be carry-over from other donors' samples. The J gene is TRBJ2-1, the V gene TRBV7-9; 13 positions match TRBD2. Sequencing used peripheral blood, obtained from a patient treated with proton-based radiotherapy. The chain's CDR3 is CASRPGTSGNLEQFF. The CDR3 nucleotides are TGTGCCAGCAGACCTGGGACTAGCGGGAATCTTGAGCAGTTCTTC. Full variable domain (remainder filled in from reference TRBV7-9 and TRBJ2-1): DTGVSQNPRHKITKRGQNVTFRCDPISEHNRLYWYRQTLGQGPEFLTYFQNEAQLEKSRLLSDRFSAERPKGSFSTLEIQRTEQGDSAMYLCASRPGTSGNLEQFFGPGTRLTVL.